The 14 T cell receptor beta chains reported below all come from one sample, sequenced in a study of T cells after yellow fever vaccination. TCRdb re-called the 5' RACE reads with MiXCR, one entry per CDR3 protein. The sample records about 350,000 distinct CDR3 sequences, more than 9% being singletons. Specimen: PBMCs, collected on the day of the first yellow fever vaccination. The receptor source for this set is a man aged 18-30 years who received the YFV17D yellow fever vaccine.

The J gene is TRBJ2-3, the V gene TRBV12-3 or TRBV12-4; TRBD1 matches 7 bases. With 3 bases clipped from V and 6 bases from J, the junction kept 15 bases outside the gene matches. This CDR3 is 17 amino acids long. The CDR3, as DNA: TGTGCCAGCAGTTTGCCCACAGGGGCGCAGGCAGGGGATACGCAGTATTTT. It encodes CASSLPTGAQAGDTQYF.

This clonotype was recorded at least ten times. V and J are TRBV12-3 or TRBV12-4 and TRBJ1-2; D is ambiguous. The V and J ends lost 2 bases and 8 bases respectively, with 9 bases between them. The length of the CDR3 is 12 residues. The CDR3 protein is CASSLWGGGYTF. The CDR3 nucleotides read TGTGCCAGCAGTTTATGGGGTGGCGGCTACACCTTC.

The table lists this clonotype with a few counts. V gene TRBV5-1 combines with J gene TRBJ2-5, with D tentatively TRBD2 (5 bases). The germline CDR1 and CDR2 sequences are SGHRS and YFSETQ. The CDR3 has 14 residues. The germline V and J ends were trimmed by 5 bases and 7 bases, with 18 bases remaining between them. CDR3 DNA sequence: TGCGCCAGCAGTTATGATTCGGGCCGGGGGACCCAGTACTTC. Protein sequence: CASSYDSGRGTQYF.

The chain recombines TRBV7-9 with TRBJ2-7; D is undetermined. V gave up 5 bases and J gave up 2 bases, with 22 bases separating them. Germline lookup yields CDR1 SEHNR and CDR2 FQNEAQ (reference sequence). This CDR3 comprises 17 residues. Here the CDR3 reads CASSPPSARKFPYEQYF. CDR3 DNA sequence: TGTGCCAGCAGCCCTCCGTCGGCCAGGAAGTTTCCCTACGAGCAGTACTTC.

This clonotype occurred many times. V gene TRBV7-8 combines with J gene TRBJ1-3; weak D call: TRBD1 (6 bases). V was clipped by 4 bases and J by 3 bases, with 10 bases between them. CDR3 length: 14 residues. Germline CDR1 is SGHVS and CDR2 is FQNEAQ. The CDR3 reads CASSSMDSGNTIYF. The CDR3 DNA sequence: TGTGCCAGCAGCTCAATGGACAGTGGAAACACCATATATTTT.

This clonotype was detected only a few times. The gene calls are TRBV12-3 or TRBV12-4 and TRBJ2-3; TRBD2 matches 13 bases. J lost 2 bases, V lost 1 base, and 9 bases had no gene match. The CDR3 spans 19 residues. The chain's CDR3 is CASSLVARGLAGFTDTQYF. Here the CDR3 DNA reads TGTGCCAGCAGTTTAGTCGCCCGGGGACTAGCGGGGTTCACAGATACGCAGTATTTT.

The chain links TRBV6-2 or TRBV6-3 to TRBJ2-1; D gene unclear. Trimming removed 8 bases at V and 2 bases at J, with 10 bases between. CDR1 is MNHEY and CDR2 is SVGEGT in the germline V gene. The CDR3 totals 13 residues. CDR3 nucleotide sequence: TGTGCCAGCGGCCTAGAAGCCTACAATGAGCAGTTCTTC. Its translation is CASGLEAYNEQFF.

In this sample, this clonotype turned up a few times. The chain joins TRBV2 to TRBJ2-5; possibly TRBD1 for D (5 bases). Trimming took off 10 bases at V and 2 bases at J, with 14 bases between the two ends. Germline CDR1 is SNHLY and CDR2 is FYNNEI. This CDR3 has 13 residues. This CDR3 is CATHGASQETQYF. Here the CDR3 DNA reads TGTGCCACTCATGGGGCTAGTCAAGAGACCCAGTACTTC.

The genes are TRBV5-1 and TRBJ1-1, with a tentative D call TRBD1 (5 bases). The CDR3 has 17 amino acids. Trimming took off 4 bases at V and 4 bases at J, with 23 bases between the two ends. Per the germline V gene, CDR1 is SGHRS and CDR2 is YFSETQ. The CDR3 reads CASSPWSIGEGSTEAFF. The DNA of the CDR3 is TGCGCCAGCAGCCCCTGGAGTATCGGGGAGGGGAGCACTGAAGCTTTCTTT.

This clonotype showed up just a few times. V gene TRBV4-2 combines with J gene TRBJ2-3; 12 positions match TRBD2. CDR1 and CDR2 (germline): LGHNA, YNFKEQ. The length of the CDR3 is 19 residues. V lost 4 bases to trimming and J lost 2 bases; unmatched junction nucleotides: 13. The CDR3 region has the DNA TGTGCCAGCAGCCGACTAGCGGGGGCCAAGATACTTAACACAGATACGCAGTATTTT. Its protein product is CASSRLAGAKILNTDTQYF.

A few counts support this clonotype. The chain joins TRBV7-8 to TRBJ2-7; TRBD1 is a possible D gene (5 bases). The CDR3 covers 17 residues. The V end was cut by 1 base, the J end by 2 bases, with 18 bases between. The V gene's germline CDR1 is SGHVS and CDR2 FQNEAQ. The DNA for the CDR3 is TGTGCCAGCAGCTTAGAGGCGCGACAGTTCTTAGCCTACGAGCAGTACGTC. It encodes CASSLEARQFLAYEQYV.

V is TRBV2 and J is TRBJ2-4, with 10 bases lining up with TRBD1. The J segment lost 6 bases and the V segment lost 4 bases, leaving 3 bases of the junction unmatched. This CDR3 spans 14 amino acids. Germline CDR1 SNHLY, CDR2 FYNNEI. The CDR3 protein is CASSGDRGLNIQYF. The CDR3 DNA sequence: TGTGCCAGCAGTGGGGACAGGGGATTAAACATTCAGTACTTC.

This clonotype was picked up a small number of times. V and J are TRBV11-1 and TRBJ1-2; D not certain. Germline CDR1 reads SGHAT; CDR2 reads FQDESV (reference sequence). This CDR3 spans 12 amino acids. V was cut by 4 bases and J by 6 bases, with 9 bases left in between. The CDR3 coding sequence is TGTGCCAGCAGCTCGGAAGGTGATGGCTACACCTTC. Translation gives CASSSEGDGYTF.

Details on this clonotype: The DNA is omitted, as the CDR3 cannot be located on it reliably, and the CDR3 follows TCRdb's listing. The rearrangement joins TRBV7-5 to TRBJ1-1; the D call TRBD1 from the table was never checked on the DNA. TRBV7-5 is described as a pseudogene. The CDR3 is 18 residues long, counting both termini. CDR3 residues: CISVPEASRTGLDTEAFF.